The TCR beta chain described here comes from a study of T-cell reconstitution after alpha-beta-depleted transplantation in children. Unique molecular identifiers were incorporated into the prepared TCRbeta library. MiXCR, applied by TCRdb to the PCR reads, yields one record per CDR3 protein. The table records a few hundred thousand distinct CDR3 sequences, about 14% of them present only once. In this sample, this clonotype turned up many times. Deletions cut 6 bases from V and 0 bases from J, with 11 bases between. The germline V gene encodes CDR1 SEHNR and CDR2 FQNEAQ (reference sequence). This CDR3 region has 14 residues.

The chain uses TRBV7-9 and TRBJ1-1; no clear D. The receptor was isolated from a human donor who donated a stem cell graft to a child with Fanconi anemia. The source material was PBMCs, sampled from the stem cell graft. CDR3 residues: CASSRSGMNTEAFF. CDR3 DNA sequence: TGTGCCAGCAGTCGATCCGGGATGAACACTGAAGCTTTCTTT.